These 13 T cell receptor beta chains were sequenced from one sample in a study of cytomegalovirus exposure and HLA in healthy donors. Amplification used 60 Vbeta primers and 13 Jbeta primers. Sequencing was performed with immunoSEQ multiplex PCR; in TCRdb, only in-frame clones are kept and a portion is missing. The repertoire holds around 100,000 clones, with roughly 78% as singletons. Input material: PBMCs. These TCRs come from a woman aged 40 to 50 in good health and CMV-seronegative.

The rearrangement links TRBV5-1 to TRBJ1-1, with a weak D call TRBD1 (6 bases). CDR3 size: 15 residues. CDR1 is SGHRS and CDR2 is YFSETQ in the germline V gene. Trimming removed 0 bases from V and 4 bases from J, with 13 bases in between. The CDR3, as DNA: TGCGCCAGCAGCTTGGACGGGGGGCGAGGCACTGAAGCTTTCTTT. It yields the protein CASSLDGGRGTEAFF.

This clone showed up just once. The chain combines TRBV6-5 with TRBJ2-7, with TRBD1 matching over 7 bases. CDR1 is MNHEY, CDR2 SVGAGI, per germline. The CDR3 runs 15 residues. J gave up 3 bases and V 5 bases, and 10 bases lay outside the gene matches. As DNA, the CDR3 is TGTGCCAGCAGTCTCTTCGGGGACAGACTCTACGAGCAGTACTTC. Residues: CASSLFGDRLYEQYF.

The chain uses TRBV6-6 and TRBJ2-1; 11 bases are shared with TRBD2. CDR3 length equals 15 residues. After removal of 3 bases from V and 4 bases from J, the junction contained 2 bases not matched to a gene. Germline V gene sequence: CDR1 MNHNY, CDR2 SVGAGI (reference sequence). The CDR3 nucleotides read TGTGCCAGCAGTTATAGCGGGAGGGCTTACAATGAGCAGTTCTTC. Protein sequence: CASSYSGRAYNEQFF.

The chain joins TRBV6-1 to TRBJ2-5, with 7 bases fitting TRBD2. V shed 3 bases and J 4 bases; nucleotides not matched to a gene: 5. In germline, CDR1 is MNHNS, CDR2 SASEGT. This CDR3 region has 14 residues. The CDR3 is CASSEGGSVETQYF. Here the CDR3 DNA reads TGTGCCAGCAGTGAGGGAGGGTCGGTAGAGACCCAGTACTTC.

The chain combines TRBV29-1 with TRBJ2-2, with D possibly TRBD2 on 6 matching bases. This CDR3 has 13 residues. Trimming shortened V by 4 bases and J by 1 base, and 7 bases separated the two germline ends. Germline CDR1 reads SQVTM; CDR2 reads ANQGSEA. CDR3 loop: CSVAGGNTGELFF. The CDR3 DNA reads as TGCAGCGTTGCCGGGGGGAACACCGGGGAGCTGTTTTTT.

There are a few counts of this clone. This rearrangement joins TRBV2 to TRBJ2-5; D gene unclear. V was trimmed by 7 bases and J by 2 bases, leaving 5 bases between them. Per germline, CDR1 SNHLY and CDR2 FYNNEI. The length of the CDR3 is 11 residues. The CDR3, as DNA: TGTGCCAGCACGGAGCAAGAGACCCAGTACTTC. Protein: CASTEQETQYF. The full variable domain, with the rest looked up from reference TRBV2 and TRBJ2-5, is EPEVTQTPSHQVTQMGQEVILRCVPISNHLYFYWYRQILGQKVEFLVSFYNNEISEKSEIFDDQFSVERPDGSNFTLKIRSTKLEDSAMYFCASTEQETQYFGPGTRLLVL.

This chain joins TRBV28 and TRBJ1-5; 11 bases agree with TRBD1. This CDR3 is built from 14 residues. The junction had 9 bases not matched to a gene; V was cut back by 11 bases and J by 6 bases. CDR1 and CDR2 (germline): MDHEN, SYDVKM. The CDR3 DNA reads as TGTGCCGGCACCTCCGGGACAGGGGGTCAGCCCCAGCATTTT. Protein: CAGTSGTGGQPQHF.

The chain couples TRBV10-3 to TRBJ1-1; perhaps TRBD1 as D (6 bases). Trimming stripped 7 bases from V and 4 bases from J, with 13 bases between. Per the germline V gene, CDR1 is ENHRY and CDR2 is SYGVKD. CDR3 size: 13 residues. CDR3 DNA sequence: TGTGCCATCAAACCGGACAGCCTCACTGAAGCTTTCTTT. This sequence encodes CAIKPDSLTEAFF.

This sequence joins TRBV28 and TRBJ2-5; perhaps TRBD1 as D (8 bases). The CDR3 has 14 residues. The germline V and J ends were trimmed by 5 bases and 5 bases, with 15 bases remaining between them. The germline V gene has CDR1 MDHEN and CDR2 SYDVKM. The CDR3 spells CASSDGQGGETQYF. The CDR3 coding sequence is TGTGCCAGCAGTGACGGACAGGGAGGGGAGACCCAGTACTTC.

This chain links TRBV19 with TRBJ1-1; the match to TRBD1 covers 8 bases. V was clipped by 4 bases and J by 8 bases; unmatched bases: 6. Germline V gives CDR1 LNHDA, CDR2 SQIVND (reference sequence). The CDR3 contains 13 residues. DNA of the CDR3: TGTGCCAGTAGTACCGGACAGGGCGAGGAAGCTTTCTTT. This sequence encodes CASSTGQGEEAFF.

This chain uses TRBV7-8 with TRBJ2-1; D ambiguous. With 2 bases removed from V and 0 bases from J, the gap between germline ends came to 11 bases. Germline loops: CDR1 SGHVS, CDR2 FQNEAQ. The CDR3 is 16 residues long. The CDR3 sequence: CASSLMAASSYNEQFF. CDR3 bases: TGTGCCAGCAGCTTAATGGCAGCGAGCTCCTACAATGAGCAGTTCTTC.

J is TRBJ2-7 and V is TRBV6-1; D possibly corresponds to TRBD1 (5 bases). Germline assignment: CDR1 MNHNS and CDR2 SASEGT. Trimming left V 1 base short and J 5 bases short, with 18 bases between. This CDR3 has 16 residues. CDR3 sequence (DNA): TGTGCCAGCAGTGAAGAATGGAGACTGCTAGGGGACGAGCAGTACTTC. This gives the protein CASSEEWRLLGDEQYF.

V and J are TRBV10-3 and TRBJ2-1; TRBD2 matches at 10 bases. With V trimmed by 8 bases and J by 6 bases, 10 bases remained unmatched. The V gene's germline CDR1 is ENHRY and CDR2 SYGVKD. The length of the CDR3 is 15 residues. CDR3 protein: CAIALLAGESNEQFF. DNA for the CDR3: TGTGCCATCGCGCTCCTAGCGGGGGAAAGCAATGAGCAGTTCTTC.